A single sample gave rise to the 20 T cell receptor beta chains below, sequenced in a study of neurological immune-mediated disorders (dated by TCRdb to the late 2010s). The library was prepared using 5' RACE. The sequencer listed for this sample is Illumina HiSeq 2500. Using fastp at Q25 and MiXCR, TCRdb reprocessed the public reads and kept productive beta chains. Records with the same CDR3 protein are collapsed into one entry carrying the most frequent genes and DNA. This sample comprises 55,000 to 75,000 distinct CDR3 sequences, roughly 15% of them detected only once. The top ten clonotypes cover under 5.5% of the sample. According to the study, the label for this sample's time point signals: longitudinal time-point 1 (baseline). Sequenced material: PBMCs. The receptors were gathered from a female donor with HTLV-1-associated myelopathy (HAM/TSP).

This clonotype was counted many times. This rearrangement joins TRBV5-1 to TRBJ2-5; unclear D gene. The CDR3 consists of 12 residues. V dropped 4 bases and J dropped 4 bases, with 8 bases sitting between them. Germline CDR1 reads SGHRS; CDR2 reads YFSETQ. As DNA, the CDR3 is TGCGCCAGCAGCAAGTTCCGAGAGACCCAGTACTTC. Translating gives CASSKFRETQYF.

Of note for this clonotype: This sequence may be a read error, since a much larger clone differs from it by one base. The chain recombines TRBV6-6 with TRBJ2-3; D ambiguous. Germline V gene data show CDR1 as MNHNY and CDR2 as SVGAGI (reference sequence). The CDR3 has 12 amino acids. CDR3: CASSIDTYTQYF. In nucleotides, the CDR3 is TGTGCCAGCAGCATCGACACATATACGCAGTATTTT.

Points on this clonotype: This may be a read error, as it is one base from a much larger clone. The V and J genes are TRBV12-3 or TRBV12-4 and TRBJ2-5; D gene ambiguous. V lost 5 bases, J lost 6 bases, and 7 bases lay in between. This CDR3 spans 11 amino acids. The CDR3 DNA is TGTGCCAGCAGTATTAGCAAGACCCAGTACTTC. As protein: CASSISKTQYF.

CDR3 residues: CASSQRSLRVTDTQYF. CDR3 in DNA: TGTGCCAGCAGCCAAAGATCGCTCAGGGTGACAGATACGCAGTATTTT. The chain uses TRBV3-1 and TRBJ2-3; tentatively, D is TRBD1 (5 bases). V was trimmed by 2 bases and J by 3 bases, leaving 15 bases between them. Germline V gene sequence: CDR1 LGHDT, CDR2 YNNKEL (reference sequence). The length of the CDR3 is 16 residues.

This clonotype was seen many times. The chain links TRBV28 to TRBJ1-4, with D tentatively TRBD1 (5 bases). Germline lookup yields CDR1 MDHEN and CDR2 SYDVKM. The V gene lost 5 bases and the J gene lost 3 bases, with 13 bases spanning the gap. The CDR3 is 15 residues long. The CDR3 spells CASSGAELPNEKLFF. CDR3 nucleotide sequence: TGTGCCAGCAGTGGGGCGGAACTTCCTAATGAAAAACTGTTTTTT.

V gene TRBV5-1 combines with J gene TRBJ2-7, with D possibly matching TRBD1 (6 bases). Germline CDR1 is SGHRS and CDR2 is YFSETQ. The length of the CDR3 is 13 residues. The ends were cut back, 1 base at V and 5 bases at J, with 10 bases in the middle. Written as DNA, the CDR3 is TGCGCCAGCAGCTTGTCAGGGGACCACGAGCAGTACTTC. It specifies CASSLSGDHEQYF.

In its sample, this clonotype was seen many times. J is TRBJ2-2 and V is TRBV5-4; 9 nucleotides agree with TRBD1. Trimming cost V 5 bases and J 8 bases; bases outside gene matches: 7. The germline CDR1 and CDR2 sequences are SGHNT and YYREEE (reference sequence). The CDR3 sequence is 14 residues long. The CDR3 DNA is TGTGCCAGCAGTGAGACAGGGGGAGGGGGGGAGCTGTTTTTT. Its translation: CASSETGGGGELFF.

This clonotype was detected ten times or more. The rearrangement joins TRBV7-9 to TRBJ1-5, with 8 bases lining up with TRBD1. This CDR3 is built from 12 residues. V was clipped by 2 bases and J by 11 bases; unmatched bases: 2. Germline V gene lookup returns CDR1 SEHNR and CDR2 FQNEAQ (reference sequence). CDR3 sequence: CASSLSGGAQHF. CDR3 DNA: TGTGCCAGCAGCTTATCAGGGGGCGCCCAGCATTTT.

This clonotype was seen repeatedly, ten times or more. The genes are TRBV28 and TRBJ2-4; possible D gene TRBD2, 6 bases. Germline V lookup: CDR1 MDHEN, CDR2 SYDVKM. The CDR3 totals 18 residues. The ends were cut back, 8 bases at V and 0 bases at J, with 23 bases in the middle. The CDR3 region has the DNA TGTGCCAGCTCTCTTCCCTCCCGGGGAGGAGTAGCCAAAAACATTCAGTACTTC. Translation gives CASSLPSRGGVAKNIQYF.

This clonotype was counted ten times or more. V gene TRBV5-1 combines with J gene TRBJ2-1; 15 nucleotides align to TRBD2. In germline, CDR1 is SGHRS, CDR2 YFSETQ. The CDR3 length is 19 residues. Losses at the gene ends were 3 bases for V and 7 bases for J; bases not matched to a gene: 14. The CDR3 DNA reads as TGCGCCAGCAGCTGGGGACTAGCGGGGGGCCGAGTGTTTAGTAATGAGCAGTTCTTC. As protein: CASSWGLAGGRVFSNEQFF. The whole variable domain, filled in from reference TRBV5-1 and TRBJ2-1, reads KAGVTQTPRYLIKTRGQQVTLSCSPISGHRSVSWYQQTPGQGLQFLFEYFSETQRNKGNFPGRFSGRQFSNSRSEMNVSTLELGDSALYLCASSWGLAGGRVFSNEQFFGPGTRLTVL.

This clonotype occurred many times. This sequence joins TRBV7-2 and TRBJ2-7; TRBD1 matches 7 bases. V lost 3 bases, J lost 2 bases, and 7 bases stayed unmatched. In germline, CDR1 is SGHTA, CDR2 FQGNSA. The CDR3 loop spans 15 amino acids. For the CDR3, the DNA is TGTGCCAGCAGCTTGACCGGGACAGCCACCTACGAGCAGTACTTC. It translates to CASSLTGTATYEQYF.

The rearrangement joins TRBV10-1 to TRBJ2-2; either TRBD1 or TRBD2 may fit D (5 bases each). The CDR3 has 14 residues. V dropped 6 bases and J dropped 1 base, with 9 bases sitting between them. Germline lookup yields CDR1 WNHNN and CDR2 SYGVQD (reference sequence). The CDR3 loop is CASSRDLNTGELFF. In nucleotides, the CDR3 is TGCGCCAGCAGCCGGGACCTGAACACCGGGGAGCTGTTTTTT.

This clonotype occurred many times. This chain uses TRBV14 with TRBJ2-2; no clear D. Germline V CDR1 and CDR2: SGHDN, FVKESK. The CDR3 is 15 amino acids. The V gene lost 0 bases and the J gene lost 5 bases, with 10 bases spanning the gap. Here the CDR3 DNA reads TGTGCCAGCAGCCAAGATCTTGTCCCGACCGGGGAGCTGTTTTTT. It specifies CASSQDLVPTGELFF.

This clonotype was recorded only once. The chain employs TRBV29-1 and TRBJ2-7; D is ambiguous. Germline lookup yields CDR1 SQVTM and CDR2 ANQGSEA. The CDR3 contains 12 residues. V was clipped by 4 bases and J by 2 bases, with 9 bases between them. The CDR3 DNA sequence: TGCAGCGTTGCAGACGGAACCTACGAGCAGTACTTC. Translation: CSVADGTYEQYF.

This clonotype was observed at least ten times. J is TRBJ1-2 and V is TRBV5-1; the D is unclear. Trimming took 0 bases from V and 2 from J, leaving 5 bases between them. There are 13 residues in the CDR3. Germline-derived CDR1 and CDR2 are SGHRS and YFSETQ. The CDR3, as DNA: TGCGCCAGCAGCTTGGACAGAAACTATGGCTACACCTTC. Its protein is CASSLDRNYGYTF.

This clonotype occurred a few times. V usage is TRBV7-6 and J usage is TRBJ2-4; possibly TRBD1 for D (5 bases). This CDR3 is 21 amino acids long. The ends were cut back, 1 base at V and 0 bases at J, with 25 bases in the middle. Germline V gene data show CDR1 as SGHVS and CDR2 as FNYEAQ. The DNA for the CDR3 is TGTGCCAGCAGCTTAGACTCCCCGACAGCAAACCCAAGACTAGCCAAAAACATTCAGTACTTC. The encoded protein is CASSLDSPTANPRLAKNIQYF.

The table lists this clonotype with many counts. In DNA form, the CDR3 reads TGTGCCAGCAGTACACAGCGGGGGGCCTGGGATACGCAGTATTTT. Its translation: CASSTQRGAWDTQYF. The genes are TRBV28 and TRBJ2-3, with 9 bases identical to TRBD2. Germline V gene lookup returns CDR1 MDHEN and CDR2 SYDVKM. This CDR3 has 15 residues. V was clipped by 5 bases and J by 6 bases; unmatched bases: 9. Complete variable domain (other parts from reference TRBV28 and TRBJ2-3): DVKVTQSSRYLVKRTGEKVFLECVQDMDHENMFWYRQDPGLGLRLIYFSYDVKMKEKGDIPEGYSVSREKKERFSLILESASTNQTSMYLCASSTQRGAWDTQYFGPGTRLTVL.

This clonotype was observed at least ten times. V gene TRBV12-3 or TRBV12-4 combines with J gene TRBJ2-7; D not resolved. V was trimmed by 3 bases and J by 4 bases, leaving 10 bases between them. The CDR3 is made up of 13 amino acids. In DNA, the CDR3 is TGTGCCAGCAGTTTTGGGCACCCGTACGAGCAGTACTTC. The encoded protein is CASSFGHPYEQYF.

There are a few counts of this clonotype. The chain joins TRBV30 to TRBJ1-5; D is ambiguous. The CDR3 has 13 residues. V shed 0 bases and J shed 8 bases, with 11 bases lying between them. From germline, CDR1 is GTSNPN and CDR2 SVGIG (reference sequence). The chain's CDR3 is CAWSVRGEKPQHF. The CDR3 DNA is TGTGCCTGGAGTGTACGCGGGGAGAAGCCCCAGCATTTT.

This clonotype was counted at least ten times. This rearrangement joins TRBV5-1 to TRBJ2-2; D is possibly TRBD2 (5 bases). This CDR3 is 15 amino acids long. V lost 0 bases to trimming and J lost 1 base, with 7 bases between them. Germline V gives CDR1 SGHRS, CDR2 YFSETQ. CDR3 in DNA: TGCGCCAGCAGCTTGGCAGCGGAGAACACCGGGGAGCTGTTTTTT. Translated, it gives CASSLAAENTGELFF.